This TCR beta chain came from a study of blood T cell repertoires in COVID-19. Study members were between about 18 and 95 years old and lived in some 26 US regions. Cohort 3 recovered donors had two negative PCRs, clearance, or symptom resolution. With V trimmed by 4 bases and J by 6 bases, 10 bases remained unmatched. Germline V gives CDR1 LGHDT, CDR2 YNNKEL (reference sequence). The CDR3 has 16 residues. Sequenced by immunoSEQ multiplex PCR; TCRdb stores in-frame clones only, minus some. Of some 200,000 clones in the sample, roughly 84% are singletons; the top ten hold around 7%. This clone was seen once.

This rearrangement joins TRBV3-1 (or the pseudogene TRBV3-2) to TRBJ2-1; TRBD2 agrees at 9 bases. Source material: PBMCs or T cells enriched from blood (not recorded which). The sequence derives from a man aged 40-49 years who had recovered from COVID-19. The CDR3 sequence: CASSPPRTSVVNEQFF. Here the CDR3 DNA reads TGTGCCAGCAGCCCGCCAAGGACTAGCGTTGTCAATGAGCAGTTCTTC.